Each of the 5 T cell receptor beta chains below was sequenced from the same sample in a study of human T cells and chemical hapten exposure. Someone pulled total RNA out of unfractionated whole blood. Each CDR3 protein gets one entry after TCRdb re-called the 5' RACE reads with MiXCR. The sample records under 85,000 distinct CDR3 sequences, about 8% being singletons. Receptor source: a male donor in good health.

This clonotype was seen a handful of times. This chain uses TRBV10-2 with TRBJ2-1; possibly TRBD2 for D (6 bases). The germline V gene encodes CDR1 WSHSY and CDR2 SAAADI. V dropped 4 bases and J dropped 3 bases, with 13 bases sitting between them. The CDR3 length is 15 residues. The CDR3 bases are TGCGCCAGCAGTGTAAAGGCTAGCGTCTACAATGAGCAGTTCTTC. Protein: CASSVKASVYNEQFF.

CDR3 in amino acids: CSVEQGYGYTF. The CDR3 DNA is TGCAGCGTTGAACAGGGCTATGGCTACACCTTC. The chain is built from TRBV29-1 and TRBJ1-2; a possible D gene is TRBD1 (5 bases). The V and J ends lost 2 bases and 4 bases respectively, with 5 bases between them. CDR3 size: 11 residues. Germline V gene sequence: CDR1 SQVTM, CDR2 ANQGSEA.

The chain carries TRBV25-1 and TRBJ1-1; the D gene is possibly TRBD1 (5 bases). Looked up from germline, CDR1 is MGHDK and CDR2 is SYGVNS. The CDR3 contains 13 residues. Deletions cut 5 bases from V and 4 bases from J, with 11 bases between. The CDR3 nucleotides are TGTGCCAGCAGTCAGGGAGGCGGCACTGAAGCTTTCTTT. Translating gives CASSQGGGTEAFF.

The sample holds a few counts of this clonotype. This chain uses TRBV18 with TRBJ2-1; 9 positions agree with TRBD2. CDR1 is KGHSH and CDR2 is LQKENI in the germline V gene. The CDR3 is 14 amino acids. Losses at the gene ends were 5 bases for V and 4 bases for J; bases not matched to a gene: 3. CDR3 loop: CASSISGSYNEQFF. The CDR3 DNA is TGTGCCAGCTCAATTAGCGGGAGTTACAATGAGCAGTTCTTC. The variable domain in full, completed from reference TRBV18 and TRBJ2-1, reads NAGVMQNPRHLVRRRGQEARLRCSPMKGHSHVYWYRQLPEEGLKFMVYLQKENIIDESGMPKERFSAEFPKEGPSILRIQQVVRGDSAAYFCASSISGSYNEQFFGPGTRLTVL.

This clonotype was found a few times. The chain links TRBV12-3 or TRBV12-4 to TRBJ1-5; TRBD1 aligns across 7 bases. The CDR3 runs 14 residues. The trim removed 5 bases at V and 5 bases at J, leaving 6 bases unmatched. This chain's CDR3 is CASSLDREYQPQHF. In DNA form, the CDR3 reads TGTGCCAGCAGTCTTGACAGGGAGTATCAGCCCCAGCATTTT.